Described below is a single TCR beta chain sequence and its context. These data are taken from a study of CD8 T cells in ankylosing spondylitis. The V segment lost 5 bases and the J segment 2 bases; nucleotides outside the gene matches: 4. The CDR3 sequence is 16 residues long. The germline V gene encodes CDR1 LGHDT and CDR2 YNNKEL (reference sequence). From the 5' RACE reads, TCRdb called clonotypes with MiXCR, one entry per CDR3 protein. This repertoire shows more than 300,000 distinct CDR3 sequences, under 14% found once; its top ten account for roughly 9.2%. This TCR came from a female donor with ankylosing spondylitis or in good health (not recorded which). Sequenced material: blood, either unsorted or a sorted T cell fraction (not recorded which). This chain joins TRBV3-1 and TRBJ2-3; the match to TRBD2 covers 13 bases. CDR3 sequence (DNA): TGTGCCAGCAGCAACGGACTAGCGGGAGTCACAGATACGCAGTATTTT. Translating gives CASSNGLAGVTDTQYF.